Shown below are 9 T cell receptor beta chains from a single sample sequenced in a study of T cell responses to AZD1222 COVID-19 vaccine. TCRdb's table, derived via immunoSEQ multiplex PCR, lists solely in-frame clones and lacks some. The sample carries around 92,000 clones, about 90% recorded once. The sample here was peripheral blood, taken on day 0 of AZD1222 vaccination. Every receptor here comes from an adult in good health.

The rearrangement uses TRBV7-3 and TRBJ2-2, with 8 bases identical to TRBD1. The V segment lost 4 bases and the J segment 5 bases; nucleotides outside the gene matches: 3. This CDR3 is built from 14 residues. CDR1 and CDR2 (germline): SGHTA, FQGTGA. For the CDR3, the DNA is TGTGCCAGCAGCTCCACAGGGGGGACCGGGGAGCTGTTTTTT. It is translated as CASSSTGGTGELFF.

The rearrangement links TRBV28 to TRBJ2-7; the D is unclear. This CDR3 spans 14 amino acids. Trimming removed 8 bases at V and 3 bases at J, with 17 bases between. Germline values: CDR1 MDHEN, CDR2 SYDVKM. The CDR3 here is CASQSDLVLYEQYF. The CDR3 nucleotides are TGTGCCAGCCAGTCTGATCTCGTTCTCTACGAGCAGTACTTC.

V is TRBV27 and J is TRBJ1-1, with D hard to call. V dropped 1 base and J dropped 6 bases, with 12 bases sitting between them. Germline V gives CDR1 MNHEY, CDR2 SMNVEV (reference sequence). This CDR3 comprises 14 residues. DNA for the CDR3: TGTGCCAGCAGTTTATACCGGTCATGGCCTGAAGCTTTCTTT. This gives the protein CASSLYRSWPEAFF.

The gene calls are TRBV28 and TRBJ2-7; D perhaps matches TRBD2 (5 bases). The V end was cut by 4 bases, the J end by 1 base, with 20 bases between. CDR1 and CDR2 (germline): MDHEN, SYDVKM. There are 17 residues in the CDR3. CDR3 nucleotides: TGTGCCAGCAGTTCGCCCCTGAGGAGGAACGCGTCCTACGAGCAGTACTTC. Translating gives CASSSPLRRNASYEQYF. The entire variable domain, with the rest obtained from reference TRBV28 and TRBJ2-7, is as follows: DVKVTQSSRYLVKRTGEKVFLECVQDMDHENMFWYRQDPGLGLRLIYFSYDVKMKEKGDIPEGYSVSREKKERFSLILESASTNQTSMYLCASSSPLRRNASYEQYFGPGTRLTVT.

V is TRBV6-2 or TRBV6-3 and J is TRBJ2-1, with 9 positions matching TRBD2. Germline V lookup: CDR1 MNHEY, CDR2 SVGEGT. Germline trimming cut 6 bases from V and 7 bases from J; bases unmatched to any gene: 13. The CDR3 covers 16 residues. The CDR3 here is CASSPVGGGAVNEQFF. Here the CDR3 DNA reads TGTGCCAGCAGCCCCGTCGGCGGGGGGGCCGTGAATGAGCAGTTCTTC.

V gene TRBV25-1 combines with J gene TRBJ2-2; 8 bases agree with TRBD1. With V trimmed by 6 bases and J by 0 bases, 3 bases remained unmatched. Looked up from germline, CDR1 is MGHDK and CDR2 is SYGVNS. This CDR3 region has 15 residues. CDR3 sequence (DNA): TGTGCCAGCAGCCCGACAGGGGCGAACACCGGGGAGCTGTTTTTT. It is translated as CASSPTGANTGELFF.

V and J are TRBV6-2 or TRBV6-3 and TRBJ1-5, with D unresolved. CDR1 is MNHEY and CDR2 is SVGEGT in the germline V gene. V gave up 5 bases and J gave up 6 bases, with 8 bases separating them. The CDR3 runs 12 residues. The CDR3 coding sequence is TGTGCCAGCAGTGCCCGGCGTCAGCCCCAGCATTTT. Encoded protein: CASSARRQPQHF.

The chain recombines TRBV19 with TRBJ2-2; D is unresolved. The CDR3 spans 15 residues. Trimming stripped 6 bases from V and 2 bases from J, with 13 bases between. CDR1 and CDR2 from the germline V gene are LNHDA and SQIVND (reference sequence). The CDR3, as DNA: TGTGCCAGTAGCTTAAGAAGAGTAAACACCGGGGAGCTGTTTTTT. Translating gives CASSLRRVNTGELFF.

This clone showed up just once. This chain joins TRBV12-5 and TRBJ1-1; D not certain. Trimming left V 9 bases short and J 2 bases short, with 16 bases between. The CDR3 has 14 amino acids. The germline V gene has CDR1 LGHNT and CDR2 FRNRAP. The CDR3 reads CASEGGSGNTEAFF. In DNA form, the CDR3 reads TGTGCTAGCGAGGGAGGGTCTGGTAACACTGAAGCTTTCTTT.